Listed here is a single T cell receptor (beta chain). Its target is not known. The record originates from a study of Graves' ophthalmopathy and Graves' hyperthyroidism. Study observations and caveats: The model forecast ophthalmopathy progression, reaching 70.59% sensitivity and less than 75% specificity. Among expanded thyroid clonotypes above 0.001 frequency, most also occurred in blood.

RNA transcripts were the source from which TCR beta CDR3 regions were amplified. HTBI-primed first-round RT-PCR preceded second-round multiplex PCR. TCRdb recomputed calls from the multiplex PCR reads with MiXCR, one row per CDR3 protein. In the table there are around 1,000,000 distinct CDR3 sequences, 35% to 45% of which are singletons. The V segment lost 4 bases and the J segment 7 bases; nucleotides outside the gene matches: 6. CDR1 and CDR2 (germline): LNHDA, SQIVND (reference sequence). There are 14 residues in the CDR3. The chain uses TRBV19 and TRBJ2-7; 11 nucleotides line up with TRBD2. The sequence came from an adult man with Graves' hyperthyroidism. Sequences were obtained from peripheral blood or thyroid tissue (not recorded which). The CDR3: CASSKLAGGGEQYF. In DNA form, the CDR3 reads TGTGCCAGTAGTAAGCTAGCGGGAGGTGGAGAGCAGTACTTC. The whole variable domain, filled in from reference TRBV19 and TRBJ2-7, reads DGGITQSPKYLFRKEGQNVTLSCEQNLNHDAMYWYRQDPGQGLRLIYYSQIVNDFQKGDIAEGYSVSREKKESFPLTVTSAQKNPTAFYLCASSKLAGGGEQYFGPGTRLTVT.